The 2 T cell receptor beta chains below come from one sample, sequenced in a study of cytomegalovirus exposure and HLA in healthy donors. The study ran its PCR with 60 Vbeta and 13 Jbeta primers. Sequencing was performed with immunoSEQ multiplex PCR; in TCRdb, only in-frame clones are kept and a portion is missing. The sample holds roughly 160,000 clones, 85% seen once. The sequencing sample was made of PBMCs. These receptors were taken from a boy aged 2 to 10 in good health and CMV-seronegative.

CDR3 amino acids: CASSEARRNTQYF. CDR3 bases: TGTGCCAGCAGTGAAGCTCGGAGGAATACGCAGTATTTT. The V and J genes are TRBV6-1 and TRBJ2-3; possibly TRBD2 for D (5 bases). Germline values: CDR1 MNHNS, CDR2 SASEGT. V was shortened by 0 bases and J by 7 bases, with 8 bases between the two germline ends. The CDR3 loop spans 13 amino acids.

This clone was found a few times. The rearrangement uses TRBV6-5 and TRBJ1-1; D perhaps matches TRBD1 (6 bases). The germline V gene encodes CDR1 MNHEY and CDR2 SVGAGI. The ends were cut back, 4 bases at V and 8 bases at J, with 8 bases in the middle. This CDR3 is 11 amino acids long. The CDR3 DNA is TGTGCCAGCAGTTTTGGGACAGAAGCTTTCTTT. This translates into CASSFGTEAFF.